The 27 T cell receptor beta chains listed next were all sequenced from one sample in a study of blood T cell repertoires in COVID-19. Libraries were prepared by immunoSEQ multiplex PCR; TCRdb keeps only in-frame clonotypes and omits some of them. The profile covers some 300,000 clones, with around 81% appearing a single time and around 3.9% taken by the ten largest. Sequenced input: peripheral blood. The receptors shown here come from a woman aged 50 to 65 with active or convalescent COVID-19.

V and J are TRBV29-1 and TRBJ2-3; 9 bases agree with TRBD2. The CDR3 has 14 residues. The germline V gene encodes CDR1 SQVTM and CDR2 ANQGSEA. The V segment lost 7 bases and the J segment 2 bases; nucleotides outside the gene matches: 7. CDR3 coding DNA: TGCAGCGCCCGGCGGGAGGGTTTCACAGATACGCAGTATTTT. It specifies CSARREGFTDTQYF.

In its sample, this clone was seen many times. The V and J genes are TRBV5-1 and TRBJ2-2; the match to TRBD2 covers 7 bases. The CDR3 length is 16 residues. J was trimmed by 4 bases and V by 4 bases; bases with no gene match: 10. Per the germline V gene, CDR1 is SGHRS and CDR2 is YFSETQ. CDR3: CASSPGGASGTGELFF. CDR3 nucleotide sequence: TGCGCCAGCAGCCCGGGTGGGGCTAGCGGCACCGGGGAGCTGTTTTTT.

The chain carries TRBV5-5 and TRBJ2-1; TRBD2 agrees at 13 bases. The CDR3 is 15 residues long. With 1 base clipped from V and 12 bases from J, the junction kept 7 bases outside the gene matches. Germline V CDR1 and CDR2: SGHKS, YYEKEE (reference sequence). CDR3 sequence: CASSLSGLAGDLQFF. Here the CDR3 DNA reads TGTGCCAGCAGCTTGAGCGGACTAGCGGGGGACCTGCAGTTCTTC.

The CDR3 spells CASSLWTGGEAFF. CDR3 in DNA: TGTGCCAGCAGTTTATGGACAGGGGGAGAAGCTTTCTTT. This chain uses TRBV28 with TRBJ1-1, with TRBD1 matching over 9 bases. The CDR3 has 13 residues. With 0 bases clipped from V and 8 bases from J, the junction kept 1 base outside the gene matches. Germline CDR1 MDHEN, CDR2 SYDVKM.

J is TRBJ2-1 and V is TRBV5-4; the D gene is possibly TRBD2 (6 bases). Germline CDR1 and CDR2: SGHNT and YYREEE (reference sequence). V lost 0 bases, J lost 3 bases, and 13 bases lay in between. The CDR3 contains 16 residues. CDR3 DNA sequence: TGTGCCAGCAGCTTGGCCCAGGGTAGCGGCTACAATGAGCAGTTCTTC. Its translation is CASSLAQGSGYNEQFF. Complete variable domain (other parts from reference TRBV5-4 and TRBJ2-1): ETGVTQSPTHLIKTRGQQVTLRCSSQSGHNTVSWYQQALGQGPQFIFQYYREEENGRGNFPPRFSGLQFPNYSSELNVNALELDDSALYLCASSLAQGSGYNEQFFGPGTRLTVL.

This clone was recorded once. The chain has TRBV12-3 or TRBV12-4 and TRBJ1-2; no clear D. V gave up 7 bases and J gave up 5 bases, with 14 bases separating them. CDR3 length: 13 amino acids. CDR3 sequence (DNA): TGTGCCAGCACGACCCTGGCGGTTTATGGCTACACCTTC. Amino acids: CASTTLAVYGYTF.

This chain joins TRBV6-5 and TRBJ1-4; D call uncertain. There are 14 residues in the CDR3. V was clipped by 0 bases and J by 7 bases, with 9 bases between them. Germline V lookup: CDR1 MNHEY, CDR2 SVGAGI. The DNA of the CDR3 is TGTGCCAGCAGTTACTCGATACGGGGTGAAAAACTGTTTTTT. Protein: CASSYSIRGEKLFF.

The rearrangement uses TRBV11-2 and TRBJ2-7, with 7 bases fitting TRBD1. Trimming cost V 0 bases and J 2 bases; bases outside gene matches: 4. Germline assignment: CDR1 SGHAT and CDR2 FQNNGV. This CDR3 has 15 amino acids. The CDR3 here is CASSLDYRGPYEQYF. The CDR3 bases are TGTGCCAGCAGCTTAGACTACAGGGGACCCTACGAGCAGTACTTC.

CDR3 in amino acids: CASSETGLVGLNEQFF. CDR3 nucleotide sequence: TGTGCCAGCAGTGAAACAGGACTAGTTGGTTTAAATGAGCAGTTCTTC. J is TRBJ2-1 and V is TRBV2, with 7 bases lining up with TRBD2. The CDR3 covers 16 residues. Germline V gives CDR1 SNHLY, CDR2 FYNNEI. V lost 2 bases to trimming and J lost 7 bases; unmatched junction nucleotides: 11.

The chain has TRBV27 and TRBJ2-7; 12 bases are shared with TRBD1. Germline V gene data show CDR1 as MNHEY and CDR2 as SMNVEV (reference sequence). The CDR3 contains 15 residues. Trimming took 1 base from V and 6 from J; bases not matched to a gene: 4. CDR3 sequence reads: CASSLWGQGAGEQYF. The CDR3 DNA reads TGTGCCAGCAGTTTATGGGGACAGGGGGCAGGCGAGCAGTACTTC.

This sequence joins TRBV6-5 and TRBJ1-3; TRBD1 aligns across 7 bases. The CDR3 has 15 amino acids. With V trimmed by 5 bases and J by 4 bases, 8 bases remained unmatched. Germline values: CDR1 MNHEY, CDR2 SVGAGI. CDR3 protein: CASSPSRGSGNTIYF. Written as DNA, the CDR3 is TGTGCCAGCAGTCCGAGCAGGGGGTCGGGAAACACCATATATTTT.

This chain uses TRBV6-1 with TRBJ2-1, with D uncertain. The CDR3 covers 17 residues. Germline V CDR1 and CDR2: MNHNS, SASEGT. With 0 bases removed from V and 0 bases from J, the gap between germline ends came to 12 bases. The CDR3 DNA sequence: TGTGCCAGCAGTGAAGCGCTTCCGTACTTCTCCTACAATGAGCAGTTCTTC. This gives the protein CASSEALPYFSYNEQFF.

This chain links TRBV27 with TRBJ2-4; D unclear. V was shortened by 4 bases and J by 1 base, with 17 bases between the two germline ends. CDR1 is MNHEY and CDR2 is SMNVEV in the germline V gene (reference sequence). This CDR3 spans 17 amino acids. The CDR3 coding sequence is TGTGCCAGCAGTTCCCCGAAACAGTTCTCCGCCAAAAACATTCAGTACTTC. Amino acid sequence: CASSSPKQFSAKNIQYF.

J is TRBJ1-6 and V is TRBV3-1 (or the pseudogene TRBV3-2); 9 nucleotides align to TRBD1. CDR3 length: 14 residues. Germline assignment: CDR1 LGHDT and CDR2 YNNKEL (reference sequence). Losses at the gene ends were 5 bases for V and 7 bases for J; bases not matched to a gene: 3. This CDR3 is CASSWGQGNSPLHF. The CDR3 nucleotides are TGTGCCAGCAGCTGGGGACAGGGAAATTCACCCCTCCACTTT.

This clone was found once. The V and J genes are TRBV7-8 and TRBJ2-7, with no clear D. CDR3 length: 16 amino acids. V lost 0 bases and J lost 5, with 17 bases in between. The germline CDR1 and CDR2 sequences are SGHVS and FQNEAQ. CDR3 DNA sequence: TGTGCCAGCAGCTTAGCGCCCCGGTCGCTGGGCCACGAGCAGTACTTC. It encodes CASSLAPRSLGHEQYF.

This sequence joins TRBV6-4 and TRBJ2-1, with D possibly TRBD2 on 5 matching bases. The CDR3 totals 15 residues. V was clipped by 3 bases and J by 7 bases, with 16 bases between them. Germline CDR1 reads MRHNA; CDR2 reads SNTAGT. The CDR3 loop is CASSERPQAGNEQFF. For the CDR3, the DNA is TGTGCCAGCAGTGAGAGGCCTCAGGCGGGTAATGAGCAGTTCTTC.

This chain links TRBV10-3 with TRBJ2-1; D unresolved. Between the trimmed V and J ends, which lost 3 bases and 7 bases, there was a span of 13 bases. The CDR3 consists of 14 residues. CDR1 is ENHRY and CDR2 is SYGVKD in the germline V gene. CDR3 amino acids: CAISERSTGNEQFF. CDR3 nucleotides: TGTGCCATCAGTGAAAGGTCGACGGGTAATGAGCAGTTCTTC.

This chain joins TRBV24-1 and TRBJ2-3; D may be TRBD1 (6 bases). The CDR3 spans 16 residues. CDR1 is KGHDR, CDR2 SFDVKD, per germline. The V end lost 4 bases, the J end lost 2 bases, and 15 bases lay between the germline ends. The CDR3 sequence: CATSDTGTWVTDTQYF. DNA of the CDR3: TGTGCCACCAGTGACACAGGGACGTGGGTCACAGATACGCAGTATTTT.

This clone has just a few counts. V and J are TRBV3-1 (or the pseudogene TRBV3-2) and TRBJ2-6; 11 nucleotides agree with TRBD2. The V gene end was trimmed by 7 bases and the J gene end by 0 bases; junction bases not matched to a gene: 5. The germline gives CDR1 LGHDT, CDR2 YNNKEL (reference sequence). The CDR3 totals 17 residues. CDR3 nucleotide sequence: TGTGCCAGCACTACTAGCGGGAGTGACTCTGGGGCCAACGTCCTGACTTTC. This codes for CASTTSGSDSGANVLTF.

The CDR3 sequence is CAWSAGQGVDTQYF. The CDR3 DNA is TGTGCCTGGAGTGCGGGACAGGGTGTGGATACGCAGTATTTT. V and J are TRBV30 and TRBJ2-3, with TRBD1 matching 9 bases. This CDR3 is 14 amino acids long. After removal of 1 base from V and 6 bases from J, the junction contained 5 bases not matched to a gene. Germline-derived CDR1 and CDR2 are GTSNPN and SVGIG (reference sequence).

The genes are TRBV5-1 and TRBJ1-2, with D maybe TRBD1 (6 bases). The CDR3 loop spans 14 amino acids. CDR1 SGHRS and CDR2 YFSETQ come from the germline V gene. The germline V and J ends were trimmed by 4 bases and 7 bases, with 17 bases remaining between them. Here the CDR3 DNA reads TGCGCCAGCAGCCCGGAAGGACAGTCTCGTGGCTACACCTTC. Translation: CASSPEGQSRGYTF.

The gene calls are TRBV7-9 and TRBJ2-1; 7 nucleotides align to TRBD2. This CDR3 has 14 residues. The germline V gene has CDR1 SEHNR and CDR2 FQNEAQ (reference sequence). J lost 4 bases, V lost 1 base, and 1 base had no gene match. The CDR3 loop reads CASSLVRGYNEQFF. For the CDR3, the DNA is TGTGCCAGCAGCTTAGTGCGGGGGTACAATGAGCAGTTCTTC.

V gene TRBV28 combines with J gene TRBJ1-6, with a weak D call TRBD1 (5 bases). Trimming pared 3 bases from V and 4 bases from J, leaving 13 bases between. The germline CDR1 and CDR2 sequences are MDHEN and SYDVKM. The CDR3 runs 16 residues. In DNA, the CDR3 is TGTGCCAGCAGTTTTGCAGGGTCTCGGTATAATTCACCCCTCCACTTT. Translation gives CASSFAGSRYNSPLHF.

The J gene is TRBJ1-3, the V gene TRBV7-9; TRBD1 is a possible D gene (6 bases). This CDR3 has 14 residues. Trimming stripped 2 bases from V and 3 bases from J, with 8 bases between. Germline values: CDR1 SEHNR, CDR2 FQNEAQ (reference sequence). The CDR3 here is CASSLSGVGNTIYF. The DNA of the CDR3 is TGTGCCAGCAGCTTATCAGGGGTTGGAAACACCATATATTTT.

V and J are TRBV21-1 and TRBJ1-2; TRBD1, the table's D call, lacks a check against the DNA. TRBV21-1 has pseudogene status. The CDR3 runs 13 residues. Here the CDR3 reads CARTRQGRGGYTF. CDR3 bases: TGTGCCAGGACTCGACAGGGAAGGGGTGGCTACACCTTC.

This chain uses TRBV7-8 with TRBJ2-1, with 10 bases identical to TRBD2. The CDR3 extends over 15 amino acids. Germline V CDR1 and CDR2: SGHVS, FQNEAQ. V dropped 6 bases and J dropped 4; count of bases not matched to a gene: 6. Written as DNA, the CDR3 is TGTGCCAGCAGTCGGACTAGCGGCCTATACAATGAGCAGTTCTTC. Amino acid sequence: CASSRTSGLYNEQFF.

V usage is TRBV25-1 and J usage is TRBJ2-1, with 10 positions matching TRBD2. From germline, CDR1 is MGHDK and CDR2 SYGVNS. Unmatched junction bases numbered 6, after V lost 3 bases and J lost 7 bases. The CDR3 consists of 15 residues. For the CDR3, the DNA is TGTGCCAGCAGTGAGATAGCGGGAGGTTCTAATGAGCAGTTCTTC. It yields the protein CASSEIAGGSNEQFF.